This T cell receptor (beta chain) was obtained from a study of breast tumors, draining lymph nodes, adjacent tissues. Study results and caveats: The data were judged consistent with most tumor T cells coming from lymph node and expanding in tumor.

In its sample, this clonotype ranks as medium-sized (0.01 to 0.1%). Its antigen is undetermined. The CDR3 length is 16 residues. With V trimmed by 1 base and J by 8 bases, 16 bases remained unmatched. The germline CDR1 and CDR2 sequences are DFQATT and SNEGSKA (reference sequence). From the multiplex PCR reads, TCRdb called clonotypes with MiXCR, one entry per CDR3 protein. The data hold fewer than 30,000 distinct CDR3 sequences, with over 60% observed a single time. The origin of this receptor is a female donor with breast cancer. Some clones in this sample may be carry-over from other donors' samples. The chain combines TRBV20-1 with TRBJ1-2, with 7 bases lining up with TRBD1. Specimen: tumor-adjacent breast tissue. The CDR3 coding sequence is TGCAGTGCTAGAGTTTTCGACAGACAGGGAGGGGCCGGCTACACCTTC. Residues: CSARVFDRQGGAGYTF.